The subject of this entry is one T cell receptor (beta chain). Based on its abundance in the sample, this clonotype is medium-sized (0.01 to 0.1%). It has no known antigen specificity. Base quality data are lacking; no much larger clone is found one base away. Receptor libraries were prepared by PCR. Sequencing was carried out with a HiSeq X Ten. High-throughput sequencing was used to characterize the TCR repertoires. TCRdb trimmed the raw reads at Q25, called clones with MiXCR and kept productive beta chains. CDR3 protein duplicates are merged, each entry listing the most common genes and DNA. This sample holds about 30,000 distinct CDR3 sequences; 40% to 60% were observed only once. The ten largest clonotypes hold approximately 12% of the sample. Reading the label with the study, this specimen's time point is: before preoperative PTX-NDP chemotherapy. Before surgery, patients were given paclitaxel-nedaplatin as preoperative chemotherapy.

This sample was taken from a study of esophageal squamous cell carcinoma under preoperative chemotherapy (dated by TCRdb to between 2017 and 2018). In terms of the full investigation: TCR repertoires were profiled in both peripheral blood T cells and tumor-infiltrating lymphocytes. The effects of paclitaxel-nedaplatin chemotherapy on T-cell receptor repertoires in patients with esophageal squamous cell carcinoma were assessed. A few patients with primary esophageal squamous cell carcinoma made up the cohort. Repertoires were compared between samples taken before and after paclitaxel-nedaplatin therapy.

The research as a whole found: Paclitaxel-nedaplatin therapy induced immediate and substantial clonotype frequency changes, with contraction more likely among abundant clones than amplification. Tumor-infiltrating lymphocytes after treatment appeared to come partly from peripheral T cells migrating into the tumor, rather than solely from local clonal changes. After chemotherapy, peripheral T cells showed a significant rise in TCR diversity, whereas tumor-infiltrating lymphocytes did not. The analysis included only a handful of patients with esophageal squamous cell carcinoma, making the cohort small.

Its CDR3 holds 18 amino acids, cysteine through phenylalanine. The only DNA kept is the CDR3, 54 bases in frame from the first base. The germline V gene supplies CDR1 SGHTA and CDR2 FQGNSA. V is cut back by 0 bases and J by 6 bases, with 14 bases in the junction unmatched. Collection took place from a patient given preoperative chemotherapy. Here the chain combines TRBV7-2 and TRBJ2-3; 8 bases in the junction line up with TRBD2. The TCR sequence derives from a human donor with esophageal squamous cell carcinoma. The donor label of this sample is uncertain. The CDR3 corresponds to CASSLARGSGSRLDTQYF. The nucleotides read TGTGCCAGCAGCTTAGCCAGGGGAAGCGGGAGTAGGTTGGATACGCAGTATTTT. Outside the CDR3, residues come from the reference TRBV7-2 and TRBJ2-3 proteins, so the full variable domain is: GAGVSQSPSNKVTEKGKDVELRCDPISGHTALYWYRQSLGQGLEFLIYFQGNSAPDKSGLPSDRFSAERTGGSVSTLTIQRTQQEDSAVYLCASSLARGSGSRLDTQYFGPGTRLTVL.